This TCR beta chain was obtained from a study of human T cells and chemical hapten exposure. Overall study context: TCR yields per sample varied, mainly owing to small pooled library volume differences.

Study-wide results and limits: DPC sensitization produced no change in TCRs with frequency above 1 in 1000.

From whole blood left unfractionated, total RNA was extracted. Each cDNA molecule in the library carried unique molecular identifiers. TCRdb reanalysed the reads using MiXCR and keeps one entry per CDR3 protein. The data hold fewer than 150,000 distinct CDR3 sequences, with 8.5% to 9% observed a single time. Trimming removed 4 bases from V and 4 bases from J; junction bases left unmatched: 4. This CDR3 has 14 amino acids. Concerning this clonotype: Its specificity is unknown.

The chain recombines TRBV12-3 or TRBV12-4 with TRBJ1-1; 9 nucleotides line up with TRBD1. The TCR originated in a human donor in good health. Some clones in this sample may be carry-over from other donors' samples. Source material: whole blood. CDR3 sequence: CASSSTGGSTEAFF. The CDR3 coding sequence is TGTGCCAGCAGTTCGACAGGGGGATCCACTGAAGCTTTCTTT.